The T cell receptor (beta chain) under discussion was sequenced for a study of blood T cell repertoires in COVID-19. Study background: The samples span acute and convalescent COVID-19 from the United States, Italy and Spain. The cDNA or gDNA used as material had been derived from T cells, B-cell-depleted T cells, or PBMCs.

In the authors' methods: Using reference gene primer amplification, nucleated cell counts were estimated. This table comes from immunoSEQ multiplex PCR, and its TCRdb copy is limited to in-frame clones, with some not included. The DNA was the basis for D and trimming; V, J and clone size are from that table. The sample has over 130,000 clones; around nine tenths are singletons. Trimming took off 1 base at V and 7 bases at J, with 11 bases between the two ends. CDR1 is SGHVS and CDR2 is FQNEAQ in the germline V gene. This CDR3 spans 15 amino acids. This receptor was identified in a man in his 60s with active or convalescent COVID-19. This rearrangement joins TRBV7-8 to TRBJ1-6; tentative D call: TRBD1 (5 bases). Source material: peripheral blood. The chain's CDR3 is CASSLVRVENSPLHF. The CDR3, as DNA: TGTGCCAGCAGCTTAGTCAGGGTGGAAAATTCACCCCTCCACTTT.